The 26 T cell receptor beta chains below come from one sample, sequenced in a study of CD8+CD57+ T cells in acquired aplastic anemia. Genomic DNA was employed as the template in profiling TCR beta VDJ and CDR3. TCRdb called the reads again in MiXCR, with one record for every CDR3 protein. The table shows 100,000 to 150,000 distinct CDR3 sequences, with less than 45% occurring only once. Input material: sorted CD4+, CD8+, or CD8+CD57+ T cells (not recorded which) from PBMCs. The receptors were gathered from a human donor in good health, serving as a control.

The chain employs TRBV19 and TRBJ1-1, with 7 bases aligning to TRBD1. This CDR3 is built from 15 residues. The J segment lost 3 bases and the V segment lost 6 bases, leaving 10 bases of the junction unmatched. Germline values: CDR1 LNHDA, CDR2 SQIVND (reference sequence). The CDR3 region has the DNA TGTGCCAGTAGCCCCTGGGAGGGGGCGGACACTGAAGCTTTCTTT. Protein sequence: CASSPWEGADTEAFF.

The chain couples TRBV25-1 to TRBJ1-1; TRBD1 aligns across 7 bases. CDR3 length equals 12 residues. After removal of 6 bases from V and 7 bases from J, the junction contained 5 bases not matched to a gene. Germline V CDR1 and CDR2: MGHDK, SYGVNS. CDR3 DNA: TGTGCCAGCAGAGTACAGGGGTTTGAAGCTTTCTTT. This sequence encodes CASRVQGFEAFF.

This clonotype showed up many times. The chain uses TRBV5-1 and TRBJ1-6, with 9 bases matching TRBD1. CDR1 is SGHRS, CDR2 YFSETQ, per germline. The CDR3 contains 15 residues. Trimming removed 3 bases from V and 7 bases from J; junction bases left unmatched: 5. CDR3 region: CASSSGTGRNSPLHF. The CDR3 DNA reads TGCGCCAGCAGCTCCGGGACAGGGAGAAATTCACCCCTCCACTTT.

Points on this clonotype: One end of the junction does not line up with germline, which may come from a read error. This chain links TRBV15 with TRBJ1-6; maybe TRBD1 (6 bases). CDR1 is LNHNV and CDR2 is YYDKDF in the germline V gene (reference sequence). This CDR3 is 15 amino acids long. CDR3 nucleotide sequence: TGTGCCACCAGCAGGGTACAGGGCACTAATTCACCCCTCTACTTT. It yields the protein CATSRVQGTNSPLYF.

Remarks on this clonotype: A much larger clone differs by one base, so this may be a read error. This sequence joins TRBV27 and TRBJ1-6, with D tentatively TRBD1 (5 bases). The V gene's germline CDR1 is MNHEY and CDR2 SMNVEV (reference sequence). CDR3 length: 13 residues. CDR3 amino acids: CASRVDSPSPLRF. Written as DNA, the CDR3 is TGTGCCAGCAGAGTAGACAGTCCCTCACCCCTCCGCTTT.

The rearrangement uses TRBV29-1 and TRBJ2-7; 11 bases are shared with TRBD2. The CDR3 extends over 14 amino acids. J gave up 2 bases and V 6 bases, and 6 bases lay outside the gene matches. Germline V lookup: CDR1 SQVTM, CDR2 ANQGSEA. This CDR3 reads CSVGTSGPTYEQYF. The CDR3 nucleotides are TGCAGCGTGGGGACTAGCGGACCGACCTACGAGCAGTACTTC.

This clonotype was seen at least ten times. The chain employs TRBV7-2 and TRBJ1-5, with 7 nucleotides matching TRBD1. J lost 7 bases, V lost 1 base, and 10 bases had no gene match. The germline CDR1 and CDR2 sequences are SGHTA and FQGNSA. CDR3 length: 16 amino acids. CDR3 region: CASSLGVDRARQPQHF. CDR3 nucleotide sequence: TGTGCCAGCAGCTTAGGTGTCGACAGGGCCCGCCAGCCCCAGCATTTT.

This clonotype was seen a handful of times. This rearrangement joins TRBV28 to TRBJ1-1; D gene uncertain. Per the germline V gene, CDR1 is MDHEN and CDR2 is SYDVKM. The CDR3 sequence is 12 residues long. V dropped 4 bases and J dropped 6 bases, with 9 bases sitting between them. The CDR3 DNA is TGTGCCAGCAGTTCGGATGGGGCTGAAGCTTTCTTT. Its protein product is CASSSDGAEAFF.

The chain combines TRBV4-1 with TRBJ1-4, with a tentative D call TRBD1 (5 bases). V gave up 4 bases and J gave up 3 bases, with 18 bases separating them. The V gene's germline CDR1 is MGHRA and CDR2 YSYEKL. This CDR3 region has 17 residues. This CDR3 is CASSLLSGGSPNEKLFF. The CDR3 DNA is TGCGCCAGCAGCCTACTATCGGGGGGGTCCCCTAATGAAAAACTGTTTTTT.

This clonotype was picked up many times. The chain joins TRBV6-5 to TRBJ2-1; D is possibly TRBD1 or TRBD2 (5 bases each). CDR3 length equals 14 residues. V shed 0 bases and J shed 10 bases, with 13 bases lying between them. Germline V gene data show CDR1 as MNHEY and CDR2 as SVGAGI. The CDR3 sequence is CASSYSGKRGEQFF. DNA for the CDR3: TGTGCCAGCAGTTACTCGGGGAAACGGGGCGAGCAGTTCTTC.

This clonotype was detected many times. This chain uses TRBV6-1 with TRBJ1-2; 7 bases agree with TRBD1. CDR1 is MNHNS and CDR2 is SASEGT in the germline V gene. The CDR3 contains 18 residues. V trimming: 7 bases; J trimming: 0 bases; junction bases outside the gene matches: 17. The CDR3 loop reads CASKGRGDRNRANYGYTF. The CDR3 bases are TGTGCCAGCAAGGGCCGGGGGGACAGAAACAGAGCTAACTATGGCTACACCTTC.

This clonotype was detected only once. The CDR3 nucleotides are TGTGCCAGTAGTGTTACAGGGGTCCCGGGCGTAGATAACTATGGCTACACCTTC. Protein sequence: CASSVTGVPGVDNYGYTF. The rearrangement links TRBV19 to TRBJ1-2; 7 nucleotides align to TRBD1. CDR3 size: 18 residues. The germline gives CDR1 LNHDA, CDR2 SQIVND (reference sequence). Trimming took 5 bases from V and 1 from J; bases not matched to a gene: 16.

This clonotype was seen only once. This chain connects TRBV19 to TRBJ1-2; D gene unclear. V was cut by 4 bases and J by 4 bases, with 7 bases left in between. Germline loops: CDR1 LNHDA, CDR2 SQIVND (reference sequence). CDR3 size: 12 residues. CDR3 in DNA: TGTGCCAGTAGTAAGACTGGCTATGGCTACACCTTC. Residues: CASSKTGYGYTF.

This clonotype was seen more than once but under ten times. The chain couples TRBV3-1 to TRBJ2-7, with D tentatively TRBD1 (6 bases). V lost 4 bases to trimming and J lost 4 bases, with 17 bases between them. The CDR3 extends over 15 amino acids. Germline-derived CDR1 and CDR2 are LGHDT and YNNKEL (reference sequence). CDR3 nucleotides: TGTGCCAGCAGCCGCACAGGGCCCAAATCTTACGAGCAGTACTTC. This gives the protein CASSRTGPKSYEQYF.

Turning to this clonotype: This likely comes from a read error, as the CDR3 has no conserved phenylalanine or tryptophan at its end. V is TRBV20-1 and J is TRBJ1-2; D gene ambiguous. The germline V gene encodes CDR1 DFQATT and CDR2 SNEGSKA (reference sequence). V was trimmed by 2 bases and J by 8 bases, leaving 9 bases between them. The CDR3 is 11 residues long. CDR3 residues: CSARSDTGYTL. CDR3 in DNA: TGCAGTGCTAGAAGCGACACCGGCTACACCCTC.

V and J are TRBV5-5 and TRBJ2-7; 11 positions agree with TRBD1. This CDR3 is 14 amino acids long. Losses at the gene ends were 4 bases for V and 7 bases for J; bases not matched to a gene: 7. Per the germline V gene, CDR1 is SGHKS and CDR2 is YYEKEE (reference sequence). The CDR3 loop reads CASSQGQGAREQYF. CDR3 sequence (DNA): TGTGCCAGCAGCCAAGGACAGGGGGCGAGGGAGCAGTACTTC.

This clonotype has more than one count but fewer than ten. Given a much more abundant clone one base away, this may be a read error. In nucleotides, the CDR3 is TGTGCCAACAGCGTCGGAGTGAACTCCTACGAGCAGTACTTC. This gives the protein CANSVGVNSYEQYF. The chain uses TRBV7-8 and TRBJ2-7; D remains ambiguous. Looked up from germline, CDR1 is SGHVS and CDR2 is FQNEAQ. The CDR3 contains 14 residues.

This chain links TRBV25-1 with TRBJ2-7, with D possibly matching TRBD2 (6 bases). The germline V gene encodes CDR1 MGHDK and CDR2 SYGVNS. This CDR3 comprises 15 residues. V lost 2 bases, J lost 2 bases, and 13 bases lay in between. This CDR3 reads CASSELGGTTYEQYF. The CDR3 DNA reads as TGTGCCAGCAGTGAACTCGGGGGAACCACCTACGAGCAGTACTTC.

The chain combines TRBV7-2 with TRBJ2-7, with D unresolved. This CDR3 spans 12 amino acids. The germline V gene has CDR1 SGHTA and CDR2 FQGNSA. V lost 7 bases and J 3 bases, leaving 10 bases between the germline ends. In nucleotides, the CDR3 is TGTGCCAGCAACCAGTGGAGCTACGAGCAGTACTTC. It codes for CASNQWSYEQYF.

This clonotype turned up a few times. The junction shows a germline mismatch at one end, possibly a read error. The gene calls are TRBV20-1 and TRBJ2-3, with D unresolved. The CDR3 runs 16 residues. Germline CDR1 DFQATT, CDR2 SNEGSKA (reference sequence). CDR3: CSARDRSRLSTDTQYF. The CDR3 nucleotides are TGCAGTGCTAGAGATAGGTCCAGGCTAAGCACGGATACGCAGTATTTT.

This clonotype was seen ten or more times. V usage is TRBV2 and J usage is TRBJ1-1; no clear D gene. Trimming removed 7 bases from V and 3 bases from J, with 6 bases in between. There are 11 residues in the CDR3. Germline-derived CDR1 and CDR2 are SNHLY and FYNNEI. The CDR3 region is CASTPDTEAFF. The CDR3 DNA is TGTGCCAGCACCCCGGACACTGAAGCTTTCTTT.

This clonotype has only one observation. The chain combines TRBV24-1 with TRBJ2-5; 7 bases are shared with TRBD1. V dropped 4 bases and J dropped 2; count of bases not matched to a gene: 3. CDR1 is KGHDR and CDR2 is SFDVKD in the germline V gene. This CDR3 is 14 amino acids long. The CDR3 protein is CATSDGQAQETQYF. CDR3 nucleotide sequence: TGTGCCACCAGTGACGGACAGGCACAAGAGACCCAGTACTTC.

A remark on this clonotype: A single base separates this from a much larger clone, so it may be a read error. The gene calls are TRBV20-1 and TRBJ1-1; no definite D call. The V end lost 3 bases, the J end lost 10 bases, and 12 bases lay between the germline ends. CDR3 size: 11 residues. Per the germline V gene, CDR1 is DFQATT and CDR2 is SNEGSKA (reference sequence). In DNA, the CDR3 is TGCAGTGCTAGTCCATTTTGGGGAGCTTTCTTT. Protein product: CSASPFWGAFF.

The chain's CDR3 is CASRLDRSVAGGDTIYF. CDR3 sequence (DNA): TGTGCCAGCAGGCTGGACAGGTCTGTGGCTGGGGGAGACACCATATATTTT. V is TRBV6-1 and J is TRBJ1-3, with TRBD1 matching 7 bases. This CDR3 comprises 17 residues. V shed 6 bases, J shed 8 bases, and the junction held 19 bases outside the gene matches. Germline V lookup: CDR1 MNHNS, CDR2 SASEGT.

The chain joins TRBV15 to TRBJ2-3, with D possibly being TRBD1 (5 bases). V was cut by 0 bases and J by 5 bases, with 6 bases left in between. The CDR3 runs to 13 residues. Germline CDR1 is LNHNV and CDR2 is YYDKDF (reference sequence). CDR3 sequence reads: CATSRDQGDTQYF. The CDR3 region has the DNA TGTGCCACCAGCAGAGATCAGGGAGATACGCAGTATTTT.

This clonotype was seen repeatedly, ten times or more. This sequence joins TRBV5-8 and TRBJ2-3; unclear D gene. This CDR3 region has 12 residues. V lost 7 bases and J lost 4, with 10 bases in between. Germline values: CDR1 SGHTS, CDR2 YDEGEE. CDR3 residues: CASLWAADTQYF. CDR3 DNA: TGTGCCAGCCTGTGGGCAGCAGATACGCAGTATTTT.